The 23 T cell receptor beta chains listed next were all sequenced from one sample in a study of identical twins. TCRdb called the 5' RACE reads again in MiXCR, with one record for every CDR3 protein. The sample holds 600,000 to 700,000 distinct CDR3 sequences; 21% are singletons and the top ten take more than 4%. This same sample was also taken into another study, of T cells expressing NK-cell markers.

The sequenced material came from PBMCs. The receptors shown here come from a woman aged 18-29 years in good health.

The V and J genes are TRBV5-5 and TRBJ2-1; the D is unclear. This CDR3 region has 16 residues. Trimming removed 5 bases from V and 9 bases from J, with 24 bases in between. Germline V gene sequence: CDR1 SGHKS, CDR2 YYEKEE (reference sequence). The CDR3 DNA reads TGTGCCAGCAGGGGGTTGGGCTCCCGCAATATTCCTGAGCAGTTCTTC. Translation: CASRGLGSRNIPEQFF.

The chain employs TRBV20-1 and TRBJ2-7; no firm D call. This CDR3 spans 13 amino acids. The V end lost 0 bases, the J end lost 3 bases, and 9 bases lay between the germline ends. CDR1 is DFQATT, CDR2 SNEGSKA, per germline (reference sequence). The CDR3 here is CSARDGEIYEQYF. CDR3 bases: TGCAGTGCTAGAGATGGCGAAATCTACGAGCAGTACTTC.

This chain links TRBV15 with TRBJ2-7; 8 bases are a match to TRBD1. The CDR3 is made up of 14 amino acids. V lost 3 bases and J lost 3; bases outside the gene matches: 4. The germline V gene has CDR1 LNHNV and CDR2 YYDKDF (reference sequence). The CDR3 DNA reads as TGTGCCACCAGCAGGGCAGGGGGCAACTACGAGCAGTACTTC. Amino acids: CATSRAGGNYEQYF.

The table lists this clonotype with a few counts. The chain employs TRBV20-1 and TRBJ1-2; 10 positions match TRBD1. The CDR3 sequence is 16 residues long. V lost 5 bases, J lost 3 bases, and 12 bases stayed unmatched. The V gene's germline CDR1 is DFQATT and CDR2 SNEGSKA (reference sequence). The CDR3 region is CSADKPGTGVDYGYTF. The CDR3 DNA reads TGCAGTGCTGATAAACCAGGGACAGGGGTAGACTATGGCTACACCTTC.

In this sample, this clonotype turned up a few times. The V and J genes are TRBV6-1 and TRBJ2-2, with 7 bases matching TRBD2. J gave up 0 bases and V 7 bases, and 2 bases lay outside the gene matches. Germline CDR1 MNHNS, CDR2 SASEGT. The CDR3 has 14 amino acids. Written as DNA, the CDR3 is TGTGCCAGCACCCGGGGGGCGAACACCGGGGAGCTGTTTTTT. Translating it yields CASTRGANTGELFF.

This clonotype showed up just a few times. This chain joins TRBV14 and TRBJ1-2; TRBD1 is a possible D gene (6 bases). Per germline, CDR1 SGHDN and CDR2 FVKESK. With 8 bases removed from V and 6 bases from J, the gap between germline ends came to 16 bases. The length of the CDR3 is 13 residues. CDR3 protein: CASVPWDTHGYTF. The CDR3 region has the DNA TGTGCCAGCGTTCCCTGGGACACCCATGGCTACACCTTC.

This clonotype was seen a few times. The rearrangement uses TRBV20-1 and TRBJ2-7; no reliable D call. Per germline, CDR1 DFQATT and CDR2 SNEGSKA (reference sequence). Trimming removed 5 bases at V and 0 bases at J, with 14 bases between. This CDR3 region has 14 residues. Here the CDR3 reads CSARSGRSSYEQYF. The CDR3 nucleotides read TGCAGTGCTCGGTCCGGACGAAGCTCCTACGAGCAGTACTTC.

The CDR3 is CAISESFGVRYEQYF. CDR3 bases: TGTGCCATCAGTGAGTCGTTCGGGGTTCGCTACGAGCAGTACTTC. The gene calls are TRBV10-3 and TRBJ2-7, with a possible D match to TRBD2 (5 bases). This CDR3 has 15 residues. The V end lost 0 bases, the J end lost 3 bases, and 12 bases lay between the germline ends. CDR1 and CDR2 (germline): ENHRY, SYGVKD.

This sequence joins TRBV12-3 or TRBV12-4 and TRBJ2-3; D uncertain. Trimming left V 7 bases short and J 0 bases short, with 14 bases between. The length of the CDR3 is 15 residues. The CDR3 reads CASNPGISSTDTQYF. DNA for the CDR3: TGTGCCAGCAATCCTGGGATCTCTAGCACAGATACGCAGTATTTT.

This clonotype was seen repeatedly, ten times or more. The chain links TRBV12-3 or TRBV12-4 to TRBJ1-5, with TRBD1 as a possible D gene (6 bases). V lost 6 bases and J 0 bases, leaving 15 bases between the germline ends. The CDR3 spans 16 residues. CDR3 in amino acids: CASRRTELLSNQPQHF. The DNA for the CDR3 is TGTGCCAGCAGACGGACAGAACTCCTTAGCAATCAGCCCCAGCATTTT.

This clonotype was observed a few times. The chain is built from TRBV10-3 and TRBJ2-3; D is unresolved. There are 12 residues in the CDR3. CDR1 ENHRY and CDR2 SYGVKD come from the germline V gene. The V end was cut by 3 bases, the J end by 6 bases, with 7 bases between. The CDR3: CAISEVGDTQYF. Written as DNA, the CDR3 is TGTGCCATCAGTGAAGTCGGGGATACGCAGTATTTT.

The chain joins TRBV5-1 to TRBJ2-1; TRBD1 matches 10 bases. This CDR3 spans 15 amino acids. The V and J ends lost 4 bases and 0 bases, in that order; junction bases with no gene match: 1. The germline V gene encodes CDR1 SGHRS and CDR2 YFSETQ. CDR3 coding DNA: TGCGCCAGCAGCGGGACAGGGGTCTCCTACAATGAGCAGTTCTTC. Protein sequence: CASSGTGVSYNEQFF.

The chain uses TRBV29-1 and TRBJ2-1, with D possibly matching TRBD2 (6 bases). The CDR3 is 10 amino acids. V lost 7 bases and J 9 bases, leaving 10 bases between the germline ends. Germline loops: CDR1 SQVTM, CDR2 ANQGSEA. CDR3 nucleotides: TGCAGCGGACTCGGGGGTGAGCAGTTCTTC. It specifies CSGLGGEQFF.

This clonotype was seen more than once but under ten times. V is TRBV2 and J is TRBJ2-3; D is unresolved. CDR3 length: 16 residues. V was cut by 5 bases and J by 0 bases, with 15 bases left in between. The germline CDR1 and CDR2 sequences are SNHLY and FYNNEI. CDR3 DNA: TGTGCCAGCAGTAGATCACGGCGGATTAGCACAGATACGCAGTATTTT. Translation gives CASSRSRRISTDTQYF.

The chain combines TRBV29-1 with TRBJ2-1, with 8 positions matching TRBD2. CDR1 is SQVTM and CDR2 is ANQGSEA in the germline V gene. The V and J ends lost 7 bases and 5 bases, in that order; junction bases with no gene match: 7. The CDR3 runs 13 residues. The CDR3 loop is CSALWRGDNEQFF. In DNA form, the CDR3 reads TGCAGCGCCCTTTGGCGGGGGGACAATGAGCAGTTCTTC.

V and J are TRBV5-1 and TRBJ2-1, with D possibly matching TRBD2 (5 bases). Germline values: CDR1 SGHRS, CDR2 YFSETQ. The CDR3 has 14 amino acids. Deletions cut 4 bases from V and 1 base from J, with 9 bases between. In DNA form, the CDR3 reads TGCGCCAGCAGCACCGGGAATTCCTACAATGAGCAGTTCTTC. Translation gives CASSTGNSYNEQFF.

The V and J genes are TRBV29-1 and TRBJ2-1; D possibly matches TRBD1 or TRBD2 (5 bases each). Germline lookup yields CDR1 SQVTM and CDR2 ANQGSEA. V dropped 4 bases and J dropped 10 bases, with 17 bases sitting between them. The CDR3 contains 13 residues. CDR3 residues: CSVAPGPRGEQFF. The CDR3 nucleotides read TGCAGCGTTGCACCGGGACCCCGAGGGGAGCAGTTCTTC.

The chain carries TRBV7-2 and TRBJ2-2; D call uncertain. The V and J ends lost 5 bases and 2 bases respectively, with 12 bases between them. The CDR3 contains 15 residues. The germline CDR1 and CDR2 sequences are SGHTA and FQGNSA. Here the CDR3 reads CASSLLPLNTGELFF. The CDR3, as DNA: TGTGCCAGCAGCCTACTACCCCTTAACACCGGGGAGCTGTTTTTT.

The rearrangement uses TRBV28 and TRBJ2-7; possibly TRBD2 for D (7 bases). The germline V and J ends were trimmed by 2 bases and 2 bases, with 10 bases remaining between them. CDR1 and CDR2 (germline): MDHEN, SYDVKM. There are 14 residues in the CDR3. CDR3 sequence: CASSLPGGPYEQYF. CDR3 bases: TGTGCCAGCAGTTTACCGGGGGGCCCCTACGAGCAGTACTTC.

V usage is TRBV11-2 and J usage is TRBJ1-4, with TRBD1 as a possible D gene (5 bases). Germline V lookup: CDR1 SGHAT, CDR2 FQNNGV. With 7 bases removed from V and 16 bases from J, the gap between germline ends came to 19 bases. The CDR3 runs 12 residues. The CDR3 bases are TGTGCCAGCACGGGGGGGGACGGGGCTGAGTTTTTT. Its translation: CASTGGDGAEFF. Supplemented by reference TRBV11-2 and TRBJ1-4, the full variable domain reads EAGVAQSPRYKIIEKRQSVAFWCNPISGHATLYWYQQILGQGPKLLIQFQNNGVVDDSQLPKDRFSAERLKGVDSTLKIQPAKLEDSAVYLCASTGGDGAEFFGSGTQLSVL.

This clonotype came up many times. The chain couples TRBV29-1 to TRBJ2-7; D is ambiguous. CDR1 and CDR2 (germline): SQVTM, ANQGSEA. This CDR3 has 13 residues. V dropped 7 bases and J dropped 4 bases, with 17 bases sitting between them. CDR3 nucleotides: TGCAGCGGATCCTTGGGCGGATGGTACGAGCAGTACTTC. The encoded protein is CSGSLGGWYEQYF.

This clonotype was picked up a small number of times. J is TRBJ1-5 and V is TRBV20-1, with D possibly being TRBD1 (5 bases). Germline CDR1 and CDR2: DFQATT and SNEGSKA (reference sequence). V shed 5 bases and J shed 7 bases, with 15 bases lying between them. This CDR3 region has 13 residues. The CDR3 nucleotides are TGCAGTGCTCTCGCGGGGGGTTTGCAGCCCCAGCATTTT. Protein sequence: CSALAGGLQPQHF.

The chain links TRBV9 to TRBJ2-1, with D perhaps given as TRBD1 or TRBD2 (5 bases each). With 4 bases removed from V and 7 bases from J, the gap between germline ends came to 12 bases. This CDR3 has 13 residues. Germline V CDR1 and CDR2: SGDLS, YYNGEE. DNA of the CDR3: TGTGCCAGCAGCCCGGGACCGCCAAATGAGCAGTTCTTC. Its translation: CASSPGPPNEQFF.